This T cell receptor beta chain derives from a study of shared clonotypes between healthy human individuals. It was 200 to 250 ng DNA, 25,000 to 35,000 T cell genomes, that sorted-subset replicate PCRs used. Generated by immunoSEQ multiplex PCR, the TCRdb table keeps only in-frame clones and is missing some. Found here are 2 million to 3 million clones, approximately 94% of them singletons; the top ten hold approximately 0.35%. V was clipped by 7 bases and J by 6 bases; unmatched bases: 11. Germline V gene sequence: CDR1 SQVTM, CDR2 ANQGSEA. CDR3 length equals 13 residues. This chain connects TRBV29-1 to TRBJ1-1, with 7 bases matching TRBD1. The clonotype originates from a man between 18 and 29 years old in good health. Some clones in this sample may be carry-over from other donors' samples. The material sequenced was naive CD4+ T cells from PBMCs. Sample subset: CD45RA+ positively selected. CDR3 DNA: TGCAGCGCCCTGGGACAGTTAGGGGCTGAAGCTTTCTTT. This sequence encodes CSALGQLGAEAFF. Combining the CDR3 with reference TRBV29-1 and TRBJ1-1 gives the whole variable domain SAVISQKPSRDICQRGTSLTIQCQVDSQVTMMFWYRQQPGQSLTLIATANQGSEATYESGFVIDKFPISRPNLTFSTLTVSNMSPEDSSIYLCSALGQLGAEAFFGQGTRLTVV.